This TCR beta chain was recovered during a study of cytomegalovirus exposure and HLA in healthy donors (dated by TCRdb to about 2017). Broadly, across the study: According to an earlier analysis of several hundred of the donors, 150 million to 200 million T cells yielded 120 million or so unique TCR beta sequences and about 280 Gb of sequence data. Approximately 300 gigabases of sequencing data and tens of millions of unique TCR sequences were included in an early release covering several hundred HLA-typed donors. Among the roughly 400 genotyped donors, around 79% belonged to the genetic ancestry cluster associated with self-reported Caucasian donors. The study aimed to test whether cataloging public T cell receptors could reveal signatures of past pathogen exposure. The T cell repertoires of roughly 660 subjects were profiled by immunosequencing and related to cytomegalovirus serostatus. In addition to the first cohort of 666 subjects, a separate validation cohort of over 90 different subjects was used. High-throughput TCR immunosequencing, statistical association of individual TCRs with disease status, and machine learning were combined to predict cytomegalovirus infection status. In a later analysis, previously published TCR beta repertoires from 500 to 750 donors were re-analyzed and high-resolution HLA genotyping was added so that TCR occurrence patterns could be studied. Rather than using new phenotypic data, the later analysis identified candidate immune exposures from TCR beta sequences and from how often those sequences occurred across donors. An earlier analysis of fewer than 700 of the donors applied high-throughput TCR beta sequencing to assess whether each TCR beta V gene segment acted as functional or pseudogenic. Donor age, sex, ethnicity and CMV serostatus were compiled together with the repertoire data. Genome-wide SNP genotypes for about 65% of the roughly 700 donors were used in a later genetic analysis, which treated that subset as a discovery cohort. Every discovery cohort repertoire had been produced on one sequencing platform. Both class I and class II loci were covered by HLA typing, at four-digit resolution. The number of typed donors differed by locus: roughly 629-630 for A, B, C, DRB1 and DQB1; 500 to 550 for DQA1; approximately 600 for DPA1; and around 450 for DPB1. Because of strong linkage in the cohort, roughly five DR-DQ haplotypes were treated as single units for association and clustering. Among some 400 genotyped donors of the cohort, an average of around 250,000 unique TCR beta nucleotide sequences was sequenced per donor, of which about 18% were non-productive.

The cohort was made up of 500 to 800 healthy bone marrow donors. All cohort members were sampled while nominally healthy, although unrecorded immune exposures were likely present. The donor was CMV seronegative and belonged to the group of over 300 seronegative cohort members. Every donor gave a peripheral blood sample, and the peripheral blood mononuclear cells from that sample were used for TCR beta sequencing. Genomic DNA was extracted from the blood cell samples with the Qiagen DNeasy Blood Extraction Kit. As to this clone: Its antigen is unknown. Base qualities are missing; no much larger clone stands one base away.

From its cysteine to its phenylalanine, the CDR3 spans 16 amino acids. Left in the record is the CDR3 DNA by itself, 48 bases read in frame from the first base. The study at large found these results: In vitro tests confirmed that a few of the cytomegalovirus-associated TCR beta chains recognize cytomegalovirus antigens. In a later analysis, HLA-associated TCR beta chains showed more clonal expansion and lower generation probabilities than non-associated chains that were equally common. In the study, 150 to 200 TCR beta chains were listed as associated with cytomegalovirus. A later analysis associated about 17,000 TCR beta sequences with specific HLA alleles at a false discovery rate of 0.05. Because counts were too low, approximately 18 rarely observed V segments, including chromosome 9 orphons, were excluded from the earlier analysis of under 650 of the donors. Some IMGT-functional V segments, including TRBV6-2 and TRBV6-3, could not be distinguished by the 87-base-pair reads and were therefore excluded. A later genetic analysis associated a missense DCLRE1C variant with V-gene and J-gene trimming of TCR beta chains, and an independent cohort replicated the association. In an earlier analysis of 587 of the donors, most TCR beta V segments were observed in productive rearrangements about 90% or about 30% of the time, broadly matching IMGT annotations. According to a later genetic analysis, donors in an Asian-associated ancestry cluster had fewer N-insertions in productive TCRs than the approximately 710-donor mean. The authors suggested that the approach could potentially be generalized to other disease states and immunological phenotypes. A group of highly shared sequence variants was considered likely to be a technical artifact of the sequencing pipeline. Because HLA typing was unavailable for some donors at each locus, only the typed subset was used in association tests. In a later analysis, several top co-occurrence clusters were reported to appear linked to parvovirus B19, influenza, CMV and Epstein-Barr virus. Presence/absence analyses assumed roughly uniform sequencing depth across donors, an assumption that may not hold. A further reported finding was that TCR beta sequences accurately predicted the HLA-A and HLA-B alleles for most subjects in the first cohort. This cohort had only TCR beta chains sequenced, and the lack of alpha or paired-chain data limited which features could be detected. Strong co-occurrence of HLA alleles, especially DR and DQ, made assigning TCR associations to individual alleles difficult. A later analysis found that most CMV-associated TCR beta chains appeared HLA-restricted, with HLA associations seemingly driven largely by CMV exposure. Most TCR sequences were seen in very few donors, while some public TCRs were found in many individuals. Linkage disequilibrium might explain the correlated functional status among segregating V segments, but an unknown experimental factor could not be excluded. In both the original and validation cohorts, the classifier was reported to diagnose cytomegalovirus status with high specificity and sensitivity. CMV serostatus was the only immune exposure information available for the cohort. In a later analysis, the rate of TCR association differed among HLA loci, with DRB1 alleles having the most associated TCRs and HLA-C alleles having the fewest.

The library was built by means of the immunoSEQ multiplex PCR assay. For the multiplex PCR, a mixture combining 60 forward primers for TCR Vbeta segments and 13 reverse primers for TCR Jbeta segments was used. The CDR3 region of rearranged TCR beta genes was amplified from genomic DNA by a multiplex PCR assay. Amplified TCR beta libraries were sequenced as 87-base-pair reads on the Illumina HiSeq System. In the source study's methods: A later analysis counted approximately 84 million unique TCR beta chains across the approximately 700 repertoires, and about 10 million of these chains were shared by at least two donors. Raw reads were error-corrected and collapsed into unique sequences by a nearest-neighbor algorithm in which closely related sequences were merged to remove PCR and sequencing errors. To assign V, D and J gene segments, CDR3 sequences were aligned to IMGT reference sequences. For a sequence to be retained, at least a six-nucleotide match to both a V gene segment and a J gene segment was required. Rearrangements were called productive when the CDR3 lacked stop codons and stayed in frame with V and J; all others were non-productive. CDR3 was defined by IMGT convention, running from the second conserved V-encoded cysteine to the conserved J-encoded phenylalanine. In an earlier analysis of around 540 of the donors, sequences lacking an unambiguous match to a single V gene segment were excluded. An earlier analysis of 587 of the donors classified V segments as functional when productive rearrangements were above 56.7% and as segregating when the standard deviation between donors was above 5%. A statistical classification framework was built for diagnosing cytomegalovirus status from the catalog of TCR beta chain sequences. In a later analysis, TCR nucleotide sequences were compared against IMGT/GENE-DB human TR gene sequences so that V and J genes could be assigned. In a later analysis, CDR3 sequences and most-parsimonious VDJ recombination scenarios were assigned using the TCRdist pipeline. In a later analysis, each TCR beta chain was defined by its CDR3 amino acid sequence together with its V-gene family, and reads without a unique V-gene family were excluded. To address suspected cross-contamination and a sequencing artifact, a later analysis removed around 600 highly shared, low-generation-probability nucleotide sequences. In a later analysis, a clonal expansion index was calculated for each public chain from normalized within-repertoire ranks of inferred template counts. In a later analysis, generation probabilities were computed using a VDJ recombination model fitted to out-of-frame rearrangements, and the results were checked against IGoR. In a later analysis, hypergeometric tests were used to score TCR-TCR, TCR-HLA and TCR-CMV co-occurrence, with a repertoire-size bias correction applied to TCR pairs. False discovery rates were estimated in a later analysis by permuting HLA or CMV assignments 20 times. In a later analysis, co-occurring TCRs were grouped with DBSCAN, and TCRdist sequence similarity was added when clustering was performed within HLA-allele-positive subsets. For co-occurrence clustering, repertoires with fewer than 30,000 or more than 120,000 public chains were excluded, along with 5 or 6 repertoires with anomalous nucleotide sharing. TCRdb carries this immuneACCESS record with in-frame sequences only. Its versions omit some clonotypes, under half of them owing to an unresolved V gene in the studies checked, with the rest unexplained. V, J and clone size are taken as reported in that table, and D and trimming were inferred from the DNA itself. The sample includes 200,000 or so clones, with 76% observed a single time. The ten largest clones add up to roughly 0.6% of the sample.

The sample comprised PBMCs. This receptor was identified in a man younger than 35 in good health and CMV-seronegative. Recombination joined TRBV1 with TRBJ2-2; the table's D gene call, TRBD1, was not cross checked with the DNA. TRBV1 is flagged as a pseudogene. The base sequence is TGCACCAGCAGCCGGAAGGGACAGCCAAACACCGGGGAGCTGTTTTTT. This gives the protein CTSSRKGQPNTGELFF.